This TCR beta chain was sequenced during a study of cytomegalovirus exposure and HLA in healthy donors. The CDR3 runs 17 residues. V was clipped by 4 bases and J by 3 bases; unmatched bases: 14. CDR1 is SGDLS, CDR2 YYNGEE, per germline. The PCR employed 60 Vbeta primers together with 13 Jbeta primers. The assay was immunoSEQ multiplex PCR, and TCRdb's table has in-frame clones only and misses some. The listing records 180,000 or so clones. Sequenced material: PBMCs. This receptor was obtained from a boy younger than 18 in good health and CMV-seronegative. This rearrangement joins TRBV9 to TRBJ2-3, with 7 bases identical to TRBD1. The CDR3 loop is CASSSPVGRGYTDTQYF. The CDR3 nucleotides are TGTGCCAGCAGCTCTCCGGTGGGCAGGGGGTATACAGATACGCAGTATTTT. The variable domain in full, completed from reference TRBV9 and TRBJ2-3, reads DSGVTQTPKHLITATGQRVTLRCSPRSGDLSVYWYQQSLDQGLQFLIQYYNGEERAKGNILERFSAQQFPDLHSELNLSSLELGDSALYFCASSSPVGRGYTDTQYFGPGTRLTVL.